Below, 6 T cell receptor beta chains from the same sample are listed, as sequenced in a study of T cell responses to AZD1222 COVID-19 vaccine. Profiling relied on immunoSEQ multiplex PCR, and the TCRdb table lists in-frame clones only, not all of them. Of over 55,000 clones listed, over 60% were seen once; the top ten hold about 3.7%. The sample in question was peripheral blood, obtained 28 days after the second AZD1222 dose. The receptors here all came from an adult who received the AZD1222 COVID-19 vaccine.

The chain joins TRBV3-1 (or the pseudogene TRBV3-2) to TRBJ2-1; D uncertain. Germline CDR1 reads LGHDT; CDR2 reads YNNKEL (reference sequence). CDR3 length: 15 amino acids. The V end lost 0 bases, the J end lost 0 bases, and 6 bases lay between the germline ends. This CDR3 reads CASSQERSSYNEQFF. Written as DNA, the CDR3 is TGTGCCAGCAGCCAAGAGCGCAGCTCCTACAATGAGCAGTTCTTC.

The rearrangement joins TRBV7-9 to TRBJ1-2; TRBD1 agrees at 7 bases. Germline assignment: CDR1 SEHNR and CDR2 FQNEAQ (reference sequence). Losses at the gene ends were 2 bases for V and 4 bases for J; bases not matched to a gene: 4. This CDR3 has 14 residues. CDR3 bases: TGTGCCAGCAGCTTAACAGGGGTCGTCTATGGCTACACCTTC. Translated: CASSLTGVVYGYTF.

This chain links TRBV11-3 with TRBJ2-3; D may be TRBD2 (6 bases). The CDR3 extends over 15 amino acids. Germline V CDR1 and CDR2: SGHNT, YENEEA. Between the trimmed V and J ends, which lost 8 bases and 0 bases, there was a span of 15 bases. The CDR3 loop is CASRRRGLSTDTQYF. CDR3 nucleotide sequence: TGTGCCAGCCGTAGGAGGGGCCTTAGCACAGATACGCAGTATTTT.

The chain recombines TRBV19 with TRBJ2-7; D uncertain. V was trimmed by 9 bases and J by 6 bases, leaving 6 bases between them. The germline V gene has CDR1 LNHDA and CDR2 SQIVND (reference sequence). This CDR3 has 9 amino acids. The CDR3 bases are TGTGCCAGCTGTAGCGAGCAGTACTTC. It translates to CASCSEQYF.

This chain links TRBV7-9 with TRBJ2-4, with 8 bases matching TRBD2. CDR1 and CDR2 (germline): SEHNR, FQNEAQ (reference sequence). The CDR3 runs to 14 residues. J was trimmed by 6 bases and V by 5 bases; bases with no gene match: 6. CDR3 nucleotides: TGTGCCAGCAGCCCCAACGCGGGGGGAAACATTCAGTACTTC. It codes for CASSPNAGGNIQYF.

The chain employs TRBV7-3 and TRBJ2-3; D is tentatively TRBD1 or TRBD2 (6 bases each). From germline, CDR1 is SGHTA and CDR2 FQGTGA. V was shortened by 1 base and J by 2 bases, with 16 bases between the two germline ends. The CDR3 has 17 amino acids. This CDR3 is CASSLNPGAGNTDTQYF. In nucleotides, the CDR3 is TGTGCCAGCAGCTTAAACCCGGGGGCCGGGAACACAGATACGCAGTATTTT.